These 32 T cell receptor beta chains were all obtained from the same sample, sequenced in a study of cytomegalovirus exposure and HLA in healthy donors. PCR primers comprised 60 Vbeta and 13 Jbeta primers. Measured with immunoSEQ multiplex PCR; TCRdb has only the in-frame clones, and not every one. In the table there are under 250,000 clones, about 81% of which are singletons. Sequenced sample: PBMCs. These receptors were collected from an older woman in good health and CMV-seropositive.

The chain is built from TRBV18 and TRBJ1-3; 9 bases are a match to TRBD1. Germline V gene sequence: CDR1 KGHSH, CDR2 LQKENI. The CDR3 extends over 17 amino acids. V trimming: 3 bases; J trimming: 0 bases; junction bases outside the gene matches: 6. Written as DNA, the CDR3 is TGTGCCAGCTCACCCGTAAGACAGGGGGACTCTGGAAACACCATATATTTT. It is translated as CASSPVRQGDSGNTIYF.

V gene TRBV11-2 combines with J gene TRBJ2-3; D perhaps matches TRBD1 (5 bases). The CDR3 covers 13 residues. Per germline, CDR1 SGHAT and CDR2 FQNNGV. The V gene lost 4 bases and the J gene lost 4 bases, with 9 bases spanning the gap. CDR3 bases: TGTGCCAGCAGCTCCACGACAGCAGATACGCAGTATTTT. This encodes CASSSTTADTQYF.

This clone has just one count. The V gene is TRBV28, the J gene TRBJ2-5; D gene ambiguous. V gave up 7 bases and J gave up 1 base, with 10 bases separating them. CDR1 and CDR2 (germline): MDHEN, SYDVKM. The CDR3 loop spans 13 amino acids. CDR3 sequence reads: CASTVRIQETQYF. The CDR3 DNA reads as TGTGCCAGCACGGTTAGAATCCAAGAGACCCAGTACTTC.

The gene calls are TRBV19 and TRBJ1-3, with a possible D match to TRBD1 (5 bases). V was cut by 5 bases and J by 4 bases, with 9 bases left in between. Germline lookup yields CDR1 LNHDA and CDR2 SQIVND (reference sequence). This CDR3 is 13 amino acids long. As DNA, the CDR3 is TGTGCCAGTAGTGTGGGGCGAGGAAACACCATATATTTT. This codes for CASSVGRGNTIYF.

This clone was counted once. The chain is built from TRBV2 and TRBJ1-1; D ambiguous. The CDR3 runs to 13 residues. CDR1 and CDR2 (germline): SNHLY, FYNNEI. The V and J ends lost 8 bases and 0 bases respectively, with 10 bases between them. This chain's CDR3 is CASADTLNTEAFF. The CDR3 region has the DNA TGTGCCAGCGCTGACACTCTGAACACTGAAGCTTTCTTT. The entire variable domain, with the rest obtained from reference TRBV2 and TRBJ1-1, is as follows: EPEVTQTPSHQVTQMGQEVILRCVPISNHLYFYWYRQILGQKVEFLVSFYNNEISEKSEIFDDQFSVERPDGSNFTLKIRSTKLEDSAMYFCASADTLNTEAFFGQGTRLTVV.

The chain carries TRBV14 and TRBJ2-7; the D gene is possibly TRBD1 (6 bases). The CDR3 contains 18 residues. The V end was cut by 4 bases, the J end by 2 bases, with 24 bases between. Looked up from germline, CDR1 is SGHDN and CDR2 is FVKESK. This chain's CDR3 is CASSPLAPDRRNPYEQYF. CDR3 nucleotides: TGTGCCAGCAGCCCTCTCGCCCCCGACAGGCGAAACCCCTACGAGCAGTACTTC.

The V and J genes are TRBV5-1 and TRBJ2-2, with 7 bases identical to TRBD1. The CDR3 is 16 residues long. Germline V gives CDR1 SGHRS, CDR2 YFSETQ. Trimming at V came to 4 bases and at J to 4 bases, leaving 10 bases not matched to a gene. In DNA, the CDR3 is TGCGCCAGCAGCATACGGACAGGTCCGGGCACCGGGGAGCTGTTTTTT. This codes for CASSIRTGPGTGELFF.

The V call is TRBV7-9, the J call TRBJ1-2; tentatively, D is TRBD1 (5 bases). V dropped 4 bases and J dropped 0 bases, with 18 bases sitting between them. CDR3 size: 17 residues. Germline V gives CDR1 SEHNR, CDR2 FQNEAQ (reference sequence). The CDR3 region has the DNA TGTGCCAGCAGCTCACCCCCCGCCAGGGCATCTAACTATGGCTACACCTTC. It yields the protein CASSSPPARASNYGYTF.

The chain couples TRBV11-3 to TRBJ2-7, with TRBD2 identical over 11 bases. Germline CDR1 SGHNT, CDR2 YENEEA. This CDR3 region has 15 residues. V gave up 1 base and J gave up 3 bases; unmatched junction bases: 2. The CDR3 loop reads CASSLGLAGFYEQYF. CDR3 bases: TGTGCCAGCAGCTTAGGACTAGCGGGGTTCTACGAGCAGTACTTC.

The chain carries TRBV5-1 and TRBJ2-2, with D tentatively TRBD2 (5 bases). The CDR3 totals 15 residues. Looked up from germline, CDR1 is SGHRS and CDR2 is YFSETQ. The V end lost 7 bases, the J end lost 0 bases, and 13 bases lay between the germline ends. CDR3 nucleotide sequence: TGCGCCAGCGCCACTAGTACGTCGAACACCGGGGAGCTGTTTTTT. Translation: CASATSTSNTGELFF.

The CDR3, as DNA: TGTGCCAGCTCGGGCACAGGGGGCGACACTGAAGCTTTCTTT. This encodes CASSGTGGDTEAFF. The chain is built from TRBV18 and TRBJ1-1, with TRBD1 matching over 9 bases. Trimming took 6 bases from V and 3 from J; bases not matched to a gene: 5. CDR1 is KGHSH and CDR2 is LQKENI in the germline V gene. The CDR3 runs to 14 residues.

The rearrangement joins TRBV13 to TRBJ2-5; 9 nucleotides align to TRBD2. V lost 0 bases, J lost 12 bases, and 8 bases stayed unmatched. CDR1 and CDR2 from the germline V gene are PRHDT and FYEKMQ (reference sequence). The CDR3 has 14 amino acids. The CDR3, as DNA: TGTGCCAGCAGCTTAGGGCTAGCGGGGCCCCCGGAGTACTTC. It is translated as CASSLGLAGPPEYF.

The chain uses TRBV5-4 and TRBJ2-1; D possibly corresponds to TRBD1 (5 bases). This CDR3 comprises 15 residues. CDR1 and CDR2 from the germline V gene are SGHNT and YYREEE (reference sequence). Trimming removed 4 bases at V and 6 bases at J, with 17 bases between. DNA for the CDR3: TGTGCCAGCAGCGGGCCAGGGCCCTCGGGCAATGAGCAGTTCTTC. As protein: CASSGPGPSGNEQFF.

The rearrangement joins TRBV10-3 to TRBJ1-4; D gene uncertain. CDR3 length: 15 amino acids. Germline assignment: CDR1 ENHRY and CDR2 SYGVKD. V was cut by 3 bases and J by 2 bases, with 10 bases left in between. The CDR3 DNA reads TGTGCCATCAGTGAATCGTTAGTTACTAATGAAAAACTGTTTTTT. Amino acids: CAISESLVTNEKLFF.

The chain is built from TRBV7-2 and TRBJ1-3; 8 bases align to TRBD1. V was pared by 4 bases and J by 0 bases, with 5 bases of the junction left unmatched. CDR1 and CDR2 (germline): SGHTA, FQGNSA. There are 16 residues in the CDR3. DNA for the CDR3: TGTGCCAGCAGCTGGGGACAGGCGGGCTCTGGAAACACCATATATTTT. Protein product: CASSWGQAGSGNTIYF.

CDR3 in amino acids: CASSLDTPGEQYF. The CDR3, as DNA: TGTGCCAGCAGCTTAGATACTCCGGGTGAGCAGTACTTC. The rearrangement links TRBV7-9 to TRBJ2-7; D unclear. The germline V gene encodes CDR1 SEHNR and CDR2 FQNEAQ (reference sequence). Trimming left V 1 base short and J 7 bases short, with 11 bases between. The CDR3 contains 13 residues.

This clone occurred once. The chain couples TRBV5-1 to TRBJ2-1; 13 bases fit TRBD2. Germline lookup yields CDR1 SGHRS and CDR2 YFSETQ. Germline trimming cut 4 bases from V and 6 bases from J; bases unmatched to any gene: 10. The length of the CDR3 is 17 residues. In DNA, the CDR3 is TGCGCCAGCAGCCCGCCCGAAGGACTAGCGGGAGCCAATGAGCAGTTCTTC. It specifies CASSPPEGLAGANEQFF. The variable domain in full, with the rest retrieved from reference TRBV5-1 and TRBJ2-1, is KAGVTQTPRYLIKTRGQQVTLSCSPISGHRSVSWYQQTPGQGLQFLFEYFSETQRNKGNFPGRFSGRQFSNSRSEMNVSTLELGDSALYLCASSPPEGLAGANEQFFGPGTRLTVL.

This rearrangement joins TRBV4-1 to TRBJ2-1; 16 bases are shared with TRBD2. The ends lost 2 bases at V and 15 bases at J; junction bases unmatched: 4. CDR1 is MGHRA and CDR2 is YSYEKL in the germline V gene. The CDR3 is 14 amino acids. CDR3 sequence reads: CASSQPGTSGRGFF. Here the CDR3 DNA reads TGCGCCAGCAGCCAACCTGGGACTAGCGGGAGGGGGTTCTTC.

The chain recombines TRBV12-5 with TRBJ2-1; TRBD1 aligns across 7 bases. CDR1 LGHNT and CDR2 FRNRAP come from the germline V gene. This CDR3 is built from 14 residues. With 1 base clipped from V and 5 bases from J, the junction kept 2 bases outside the gene matches. Written as DNA, the CDR3 is TGTGCTAGTGGTTTGGGGGACAGAAACAATGAGCAGTTCTTC. This encodes CASGLGDRNNEQFF.

This clone was detected once. This chain connects TRBV5-4 to TRBJ1-2, with D possibly matching TRBD1 (5 bases). V was shortened by 2 bases and J by 3 bases, with 8 bases between the two germline ends. Germline CDR1 and CDR2: SGHNT and YYREEE (reference sequence). CDR3 length equals 13 residues. The CDR3: CASSFSRDYGYTF. In DNA, the CDR3 is TGTGCCAGCAGCTTTTCCAGGGACTATGGCTACACCTTC.

The table lists this clone with a few counts. The rearrangement links TRBV29-1 to TRBJ2-7; unclear D gene. V was pared by 5 bases and J by 3 bases, with 11 bases between. Germline V gene data show CDR1 as SQVTM and CDR2 as ANQGSEA. The CDR3 is 12 amino acids. This CDR3 is CSVSRSDYEQYF. The CDR3 DNA follows: TGCAGCGTTTCTAGGTCCGACTACGAGCAGTACTTC.

This clone was observed a single time. The rearrangement joins TRBV12-5 to TRBJ2-1; tentative D call: TRBD2 (6 bases). Germline CDR1 LGHNT, CDR2 FRNRAP. The CDR3 is made up of 16 amino acids. Trimming took off 0 bases at V and 8 bases at J, with 17 bases between the two ends. The CDR3 coding sequence is TGTGCTAGTGGTTTGGTACAGGCGGGGCTGACACATGAGCAGTTCTTC. Translating gives CASGLVQAGLTHEQFF.

The CDR3 DNA sequence: TGTGCCAGCAGCCAAGAAGACAGATCCTCTGGAAACACCATATATTTT. Translated: CASSQEDRSSGNTIYF. V and J are TRBV14 and TRBJ1-3; D perhaps matches TRBD1 (5 bases). V was cut by 0 bases and J by 0 bases, with 9 bases left in between. Germline V CDR1 and CDR2: SGHDN, FVKESK. The CDR3 has 16 amino acids.

The rearrangement uses TRBV28 and TRBJ1-2; the D is unclear. The CDR3 extends over 14 amino acids. Trimming left V 2 bases short and J 8 bases short, with 15 bases between. Germline V lookup: CDR1 MDHEN, CDR2 SYDVKM. The CDR3 loop reads CASSLIAGIGGYTF. The DNA for the CDR3 is TGTGCCAGCAGTTTAATAGCCGGGATCGGAGGCTACACCTTC.

The chain links TRBV21-1 to TRBJ2-2; the table's D call, TRBD2, has no DNA check behind it. TRBV21-1 is deemed a pseudogene. The CDR3 has 18 residues. CDR3 sequence reads: CASSKSQGEVRDDGELFF. Here the CDR3 DNA reads TGTGCCAGCAGCAAAAGCCAAGGGGAGGTCCGGGACGACGGGGAGCTGTTTTTT.

The chain couples TRBV18 to TRBJ1-1; D is possibly TRBD1 (5 bases). V was trimmed by 6 bases and J by 3 bases, leaving 8 bases between them. Per germline, CDR1 KGHSH and CDR2 LQKENI. The CDR3 spans 12 residues. The CDR3 DNA sequence: TGTGCCAGCTCGGGGCGACACACTGAAGCTTTCTTT. As protein: CASSGRHTEAFF.

The chain recombines TRBV4-1 with TRBJ1-1; weak D call: TRBD1 (5 bases). The CDR3 totals 14 residues. The germline gives CDR1 MGHRA, CDR2 YSYEKL. Between the trimmed V and J ends, which lost 1 base and 2 bases, there was a span of 8 bases. The chain's CDR3 is CASSQGGLNTEAFF. The CDR3 DNA reads TGCGCCAGCAGCCAAGGGGGACTAAACACTGAAGCTTTCTTT.

The V call is TRBV5-1, the J call TRBJ2-3; D unclear. The CDR3 length is 16 residues. Germline V gene data show CDR1 as SGHRS and CDR2 as YFSETQ. With 0 bases removed from V and 6 bases from J, the gap between germline ends came to 17 bases. The CDR3 spells CASSLALGPTRDTQYF. As DNA, the CDR3 is TGCGCCAGCAGCTTGGCCTTGGGTCCGACCAGGGATACGCAGTATTTT.

The chain is built from TRBV4-1 and TRBJ2-2; 8 positions match TRBD1. V dropped 1 base and J dropped 5; count of bases not matched to a gene: 6. Per the germline V gene, CDR1 is MGHRA and CDR2 is YSYEKL. The CDR3 sequence is 16 residues long. The CDR3 DNA reads TGCGCCAGCAGCCAAGTCGGCAGGGGGCATACCGGGGAGCTGTTTTTT. Encoded protein: CASSQVGRGHTGELFF.

V is TRBV6-4 and J is TRBJ2-1; D possibly corresponds to TRBD2 (5 bases). Trimming shortened V by 5 bases and J by 7 bases, and 12 bases separated the two germline ends. This CDR3 region has 13 residues. From germline, CDR1 is MRHNA and CDR2 SNTAGT. The chain's CDR3 is CASSSMPGNEQFF. As DNA, the CDR3 is TGTGCCAGCAGTTCTATGCCGGGGAATGAGCAGTTCTTC.

The chain recombines TRBV5-1 with TRBJ2-1; 12 bases line up with TRBD1. V trimming: 4 bases; J trimming: 6 bases; junction bases outside the gene matches: 5. The germline V gene encodes CDR1 SGHRS and CDR2 YFSETQ. This CDR3 spans 15 amino acids. The CDR3 loop is CASSLGQGAPNEQFF. The CDR3, as DNA: TGCGCCAGCAGCCTGGGACAGGGGGCCCCCAATGAGCAGTTCTTC.

CDR3 bases: TGTGCCAGCAGCGCTAGGACAGCTGTCCCCGGGGAGCTGTTTTTT. Its translation is CASSARTAVPGELFF. The chain is built from TRBV9 and TRBJ2-2; D possibly corresponds to TRBD1 (6 bases). V lost 3 bases to trimming and J lost 6 bases, with 15 bases between them. Germline V gene data show CDR1 as SGDLS and CDR2 as YYNGEE. CDR3 size: 15 residues.